This is a list of T cell receptor beta chains from one sample in a study of Ad26.COV2.S vaccination and SARS-CoV-2 variants. The method was immunoSEQ multiplex PCR; TCRdb's version includes in-frame clones alone and lacks a portion of them. The sample has a few hundred thousand clones; 87% are singletons. Specimen: peripheral blood, collected in a trial of Ad26.COV2.S vaccine versus placebo. These receptors all stem from a person between 18 and 65 years old who received the Ad26.COV2.S COVID-19 vaccine or a placebo. The CDR3 runs from the conserved cysteine through the conserved F or W. The D gene is left open where the match is weak. Size tells how often a clone was seen (once, few, many) or the class of an expanded clone, and some rows leave it out.

CDR3nt,CDR3aa,d_gene,v_gene,abundance,j_gene
TGTGCCAGCAGCCAAGCCGGGACAGCTTATGGCTACACCTTC,CASSQAGTAYGYTF,TRBD1,TRBV4-2,NA,TRBJ1-2
TGTGCCAGCAGCTTGCGACAGGGTAACACCGGGGAGCTGTTTTTT,CASSLRQGNTGELFF,TRBD1,TRBV7-6,NA,TRBJ2-2
TGTGCCAGCAGCTTGGAGGGCACCCCTAACGTCCTGACTTTC,CASSLEGTPNVLTF,NA,TRBV5-5,NA,TRBJ2-6
TGTGCCAGCATGTTATACGAGCAGTACTTC,CASMLYEQYF,NA,TRBV2,NA,TRBJ2-7
TGTGCCAGCGTCGACAGGGTGAACACTGAAGCTTTCTTT,CASVDRVNTEAFF,TRBD1,TRBV25-1,NA,TRBJ1-1
TGTGCCAGCAGCTTGGCCCCGACAGGGTCCTATGGCTACACCTTC,CASSLAPTGSYGYTF,TRBD1,TRBV5-5,NA,TRBJ1-2
TGTGCCAGCAGCTCAACCTCTGGACTACTTTTCCTCGCAGATACGCAGTATTTT,CASSSTSGLLFLADTQYF,NA,TRBV13,NA,TRBJ2-3
TGTGCCAGCAGCTTTTCTAGCGGCGGGGACTTGAACACTGAAGCTTTCTTT,CASSFSSGGDLNTEAFF,NA,TRBV11-2,few,TRBJ1-1
TGTGCCAGCAGTGAGCCCCTCTCCAGGGAGGGAAACACCATATATTTT,CASSEPLSREGNTIYF,NA,TRBV6-4,NA,TRBJ1-3
TGTGCCAGCAGTTCGGGACTGGCGGCCGGGGAGCTGTTTTTT,CASSSGLAAGELFF,NA,TRBV6-2/TRBV6-3,NA,TRBJ2-2
TGTGCCAGCAGCTTACAAATACAGGGGGAGGTAAACTTC,CASSLQIQGEVNF,TRBD1,TRBV7-6,NA,TRBJ2-5
TGTGCCAGCAGCGAGTACCGGGACACCAACTATGGCTACACCTTC,CASSEYRDTNYGYTF,NA,TRBV9,NA,TRBJ1-2
TGTGCCAGCAGTCGAATAGCGGGGGACTCCTACGAGCAGTACTTC,CASSRIAGDSYEQYF,TRBD2,TRBV5-6,NA,TRBJ2-7
TGTGCCAGCAGTTCCCCCGGGGGAGGGTATGGCTACACCTTC,CASSSPGGGYGYTF,NA,TRBV27,NA,TRBJ1-2
TGCGCCAGCAGCTTGGTAGCTACGGGGGAGACCCAGTACTTC,CASSLVATGETQYF,NA,TRBV5-1,once,TRBJ2-5
TGTGCCAGTAGTGAGACAGGGGAGTGGAGCGAGCAGTACTTC,CASSETGEWSEQYF,TRBD1,TRBV19,few,TRBJ2-7
TGTGCCAGCAGCCAGGGCCCGGGACAGGGGGAGACCCAGTACTTC,CASSQGPGQGETQYF,TRBD1,TRBV7-6,NA,TRBJ2-5
TGTGCCAGCAGTGTCCCGGGACAGGGATCGGGGGAAAAACTGTTTTTT,CASSVPGQGSGEKLFF,TRBD1,TRBV2,NA,TRBJ1-4
TGTGCCAGCAGCTACCCAGGGAGACAAGAGACCCAGTACTTC,CASSYPGRQETQYF,NA,TRBV5-4,NA,TRBJ2-5
TGTGCCTGGAGTGTATCAGGGAGGACTGAAGCTTTCTTT,CAWSVSGRTEAFF,NA,TRBV30,once,TRBJ1-1